Listed below are T cell receptor beta chains from one sample, sequenced in a study of blood T cell repertoires in COVID-19. Libraries were prepared by immunoSEQ multiplex PCR; TCRdb keeps only in-frame clonotypes and omits some of them. Of more than 85,000 clones listed, roughly 87% were seen once; the top ten hold around 4.9%. The sequencing input was peripheral blood. All receptors derive from a human donor in a cohort sampled during active COVID-19. Both conserved end residues are trimmed from each CDR3. Clone size appears in some rows only: once, few, many, or a class for an expanded clone.

V: TRBV10-3; J: TRBJ2-7; size: -; CDR3: AISERSGRVYEQY
V: TRBV30; J: TRBJ1-6; size: -; CDR3: AWSVPGQGFGSPLH
V: TRBV28; J: TRBJ1-2; size: few; CDR3: ASSLGTGTYGYT
V: TRBV19; J: TRBJ1-5; size: -; CDR3: ASRPQDRGFLQPQH
V: TRBV2; J: TRBJ2-3; size: -; CDR3: ASSVEGLAGVTQY
V: TRBV18; J: TRBJ2-5; size: -; CDR3: ASSPGLAGVSETQY
V: TRBV4-2; J: TRBJ2-1; size: -; CDR3: ASSQGLAGGSSYNEQF
V: TRBV4-1; J: TRBJ2-3; size: -; CDR3: ASSQGATGTDTQY
V: TRBV3-1/TRBV3-2; J: TRBJ2-5; size: -; CDR3: ASSQQSPELAGALPETQY
V: TRBV7-2; J: TRBJ2-5; size: -; CDR3: ASSLGGLEAETQY
V: TRBV5-1; J: TRBJ1-5; size: -; CDR3: ASSLGHGNQPQH
V: TRBV4-1; J: TRBJ2-1; size: once; CDR3: ASSQAGTSVEQF
V: TRBV5-5; J: TRBJ2-1; size: -; CDR3: ASSSTSAAEQF
V: TRBV18; J: TRBJ2-1; size: -; CDR3: ASSPRGQNYNEQF
V: TRBV18; J: TRBJ1-1; size: -; CDR3: ASSPQGLNTEAF
V: TRBV27; J: TRBJ2-1; size: -; CDR3: ASSFPSGRAEQF
V: TRBV28; J: TRBJ1-1; size: -; CDR3: ASSLIRGTEAF
V: TRBV18; J: TRBJ1-1; size: once; CDR3: ASSPYRDDTEAF
V: TRBV6-1; J: TRBJ2-7; size: once; CDR3: ASSEVIGVSRNEQY
V: TRBV19; J: TRBJ1-6; size: -; CDR3: ASTGQHSYNSPLH
V: TRBV9; J: TRBJ1-6; size: once; CDR3: ASSVSQGRDSPLH
V: TRBV18; J: TRBJ1-1; size: once; CDR3: ASSPEMGTANTEAF
V: TRBV7-9; J: TRBJ2-3; size: -; CDR3: ASSLGLAVGNTQY
V: TRBV9; J: TRBJ1-2; size: -; CDR3: ASSSGQNYGYT
V: TRBV5-6; J: TRBJ2-7; size: few; CDR3: ASSLPRDSLTGEQY
V: TRBV5-4; J: TRBJ1-3; size: -; CDR3: ASSPRSQLAGNTIY
V: TRBV7-2; J: TRBJ2-7; size: -; CDR3: ASSPQRDSLYEQY
V: TRBV28; J: TRBJ2-2; size: -; CDR3: ATRRGTGGSGELF
V: TRBV5-4; J: TRBJ1-4; size: -; CDR3: ASSSSPDRGKLF
V: TRBV19; J: TRBJ1-3; size: -; CDR3: ASTQGSSGNTIY
V: TRBV5-4; J: TRBJ1-1; size: once; CDR3: ASSFRQFYTEAF
V: TRBV2; J: TRBJ2-1; size: -; CDR3: ASTRLAGINNEQF
V: TRBV24-1; J: TRBJ2-1; size: -; CDR3: ATSDTWDRGKNEQF
V: TRBV4-2; J: TRBJ2-2; size: -; CDR3: ASSQDLARISGTGELF
V: TRBV5-8; J: TRBJ2-5; size: once; CDR3: ASSGLETQY
V: TRBV5-6; J: TRBJ1-6; size: -; CDR3: ASSPRAGGNSPLH
V: TRBV4-1; J: TRBJ2-5; size: -; CDR3: ASSQTPGLAEPQETQY
V: TRBV3-1/TRBV3-2; J: TRBJ1-6; size: once; CDR3: ASSLRQGGNSPLH